The sequence of this T cell receptor beta chain was determined in a study of shared clonotypes between healthy human individuals. Source study methods: ImmunoSEQ output lacked quality scores and full-length reads, limiting matched filtering. TCRdb's table, derived via immunoSEQ multiplex PCR, lists solely in-frame clones and lacks some. Clone size and V and J calls were adopted from that table, with D and trimming inferred from the DNA. The sample carries around 690,000 clones, 90% recorded once. Study-wide results and limits: Incompleteness in sorted-subset sequencing, despite large depth, was shown by rarefaction. Clonotype sharing across a few donors was observed for about 5.5% of naive CD4 clonotypes.

This CDR3 contains 14 residues. Germline V lookup: CDR1 SEHNR, CDR2 FQNEAQ (reference sequence). The germline V and J ends were trimmed by 5 bases and 4 bases, with 15 bases remaining between them. Concerning this clone itself: Its specificity is unknown.

The receptor was derived from a man aged 18 to 30 in good health. Some clones in this sample may be carry-over from other donors' samples. The V and J genes are TRBV7-9 and TRBJ2-7, with TRBD1 as a possible D gene (6 bases). The specimen sequenced was memory CD8+ T cells from PBMCs. Subset meaning: CD45RO+ cells pooled with CCR7-negative TemRA cells. The CDR3 loop reads CASSHLDSEYEQYF. Here the CDR3 DNA reads TGTGCCAGCAGCCACCTGGACAGCGAATACGAGCAGTACTTC.